This is a list of T cell receptor beta chains from one sample in a study of breast tumors, draining lymph nodes, adjacent tissues. TCRdb itself ran the multiplex PCR reads through MiXCR, one entry per CDR3 protein. This sample has about 100,000 distinct CDR3 sequences, with less than 25% found just once. Sequenced sample: axillary lymph node tissue. These receptors were obtained from a female donor with breast cancer. Some clones in this sample may be carry-over from other donors' samples. Each CDR3 is given with its conserved first and last residue. D genes are given only for firm matches. A row's size may be missing; if present it is once, few, many or a size class.

>TRBV6-6|TRBD2|-|TRBJ2-1
TGTGCCAGCACCCTCTGGGACTATGACAATGAGCAGTTCTTC
CASTLWDYDNEQFF
>TRBV10-3|-|many|TRBJ2-3
TGTGCCATCAGTGCAAGGACAGATACGCAGTATTTT
CAISARTDTQYF
>TRBV4-1|-|few|TRBJ2-2
TGCGCCAGCAGCCAAACTCTTAACACCGGGGAGCTGTTTTTT
CASSQTLNTGELFF
>TRBV5-1|TRBD2|many|TRBJ2-3
TGCGCCAGCAGCTCCACCCTGGGACTAGCGGGGGCGAGAAAACCAGATACGCAGTATTTT
CASSSTLGLAGARKPDTQYF
>TRBV9|-|many|TRBJ2-7
TGTGCCAGCAGCGTAGGGGGTTCCTACGAGCAGTACTTC
CASSVGGSYEQYF
>TRBV19|TRBD1|few|TRBJ2-2
TGTGCCAGTAGGCGACAGGGATGGGGCGCGAACACCGGGGAGCTGTTTTTT
CASRRQGWGANTGELFF
>TRBV12-3/TRBV12-4|-|-|TRBJ2-4
TGTGCCAGCAGTCCGAGTTCAGGGAACATTCAGTACTTC
CASSPSSGNIQYF
>TRBV19|-|-|TRBJ1-5
TGTGCCAGTAGGTTCAGGGCTGGGGGCAATCAGCCCCAGCATTTT
CASRFRAGGNQPQHF
>TRBV20-1|TRBD1|-|TRBJ1-2
TGCAGTGCTACCGGGCAGGGGGGCTATGGCTACACCTTC
CSATGQGGYGYTF
>TRBV7-2|TRBD2|many|TRBJ2-7
TGTGCCAGCAGGTCAGCGGGAGACTACGAGCAGTACTTC
CASRSAGDYEQYF
>TRBV11-2|-|many|TRBJ2-1
TGTGCCAGCAGCTTAAGAAGCTGGCTAGGGGACCCCAATGAGCAGTTCTTC
CASSLRSWLGDPNEQFF
>TRBV5-1|-|many|TRBJ2-5
TGCGCCAGCAGCTTCGGGACTGGAGAAGAGACCCAGTACTTC
CASSFGTGEETQYF
>TRBV10-2|TRBD1|many|TRBJ1-6
TGCGCCAGCAGTGAGGTACAGGGGTTGTATAGTTCACCCCTCCACTTT
CASSEVQGLYSSPLHF
>TRBV11-3|TRBD1|many|TRBJ1-2
TGTGCCAGCAGCTTAGTTGGGGCAGGGGGTGCTTTTAACTATGGCTACACCTTC
CASSLVGAGGAFNYGYTF
>TRBV7-2|-|many|TRBJ2-7
TGTGCCAGCAGCTTTGCAGGGCTCTCCTACGAGCAGTACTTC
CASSFAGLSYEQYF
>TRBV7-9|TRBD1|-|TRBJ2-5
TGTGCCAGCAGCCCAGGGGCCAGGGGGCGTCTCCAAAAGACCCAGTGCTTC
CASSPGARGRLQKTQCF
>TRBV20-1|TRBD2|many|TRBJ2-7
TGCAGTGCGGCGGGGGCCTACGAGCAGTACTTC
CSAAGAYEQYF
>TRBV4-1|TRBD2|many|TRBJ2-3
TGCGCCAGCAGTTTGACTAGCGGGATAACCACAGATACGCAGTATTTT
CASSLTSGITTDTQYF
>TRBV7-8|TRBD2|-|TRBJ2-3
TGTGCCAGCAGCTTAGGAGGGACTAGCACAGGTATGCAGTATTTT
CASSLGGTSTGMQYF
>TRBV7-3|-|many|TRBJ2-1
TGTGCCAGCAGCTTAGGCTCCTACAATGAGCAGTTCTTC
CASSLGSYNEQFF
>TRBV5-5|-|medium-sized|TRBJ2-7
TGTGCCAGCAGCTTGGGTTCTGGATCCTACGAGCAGTACTTC
CASSLGSGSYEQYF
>TRBV7-9|TRBD2|many|TRBJ2-1
TGTGCCAGCAGCCCGAAACTAGCGGGAGTACACAATGAGCAGTTCTTC
CASSPKLAGVHNEQFF
>TRBV9|-|many|TRBJ2-7
TGTGCCAGCAGCGTAGATGCGGGGTTGACCTACGAGCAGTACTTC
CASSVDAGLTYEQYF
>TRBV28|-|-|TRBJ1-2
TGTGCCAGCAGATTCCAGAGGGATGGCTACACCTTC
CASRFQRDGYTF